This T cell receptor (beta chain) was captured in a study of molecular identifiers for immune sequencing clone quantification. TCRdb ran MiXCR on the PCR reads and lists one entry per CDR3 protein. The data show nearly 650,000 distinct CDR3 sequences, with 25% seen just once and approximately 0.75% held by the top ten. This clonotype was picked up one time. Antigen specificity is unknown. Points from the study as a whole: In naive cells, under 1% of molecules belonged to clones above 20 RNA copies, against over 99% in effector cells.

In germline, CDR1 is SGHDN, CDR2 FVKESK. This CDR3 is built from 16 residues. Between the trimmed V and J ends, which lost 1 base and 0 bases, there was a span of 11 bases. Source material: naive CD8+ T cells from blood, with Jurkat cell RNA spiked in. Subset reported: FACS-sorted CD8+CD4-CCR7+CD45RA+ naive T cells. The clonotype comes from a human donor in good health. Some libraries in this study had Jurkat cell RNA spiked in. J is TRBJ2-3 and V is TRBV14; a possible D gene is TRBD2 (7 bases). CDR3 in amino acids: CASSQGRGLSTDTQYF. The CDR3, as DNA: TGTGCCAGCAGCCAAGGGCGGGGGCTTAGCACAGATACGCAGTATTTT.